These 3 T cell receptor beta chains share one sample of origin, sequenced in a study of graft-versus-host responses after intestinal transplantation. Clones were read by immunoSEQ multiplex PCR, and TCRdb kept only the in-frame ones, dropping some. The sample includes approximately 90,000 clones, approximately 90% of them seen just once. The antigens of these receptors remain unknown. The sample was unstimulated CD4+ T cells sorted from spleen or lymph node cells, taken before transplant. All receptors come from a human donor who was the organ donor for an intestinal transplant.

The genes are TRBV7-8 and TRBJ2-7; the D gene is possibly TRBD2 (5 bases). Germline V CDR1 and CDR2: SGHVS, FQNEAQ. This CDR3 comprises 13 residues. Trimming stripped 3 bases from V and 3 bases from J, with 9 bases between. The CDR3 DNA follows: TGTGCCAGCAGCTTCGGAGGAATCTACGAGCAGTACTTC. The encoded protein is CASSFGGIYEQYF.

The CDR3 loop reads CASSDPLAANNEQFF. The CDR3 DNA reads TGTGCCAGCAGCGATCCACTAGCGGCGAACAATGAGCAGTTCTTC. The V and J genes are TRBV9 and TRBJ2-1, with 8 bases matching TRBD2. V trimming: 3 bases; J trimming: 5 bases; junction bases outside the gene matches: 7. CDR3 length: 15 amino acids. Germline V gene sequence: CDR1 SGDLS, CDR2 YYNGEE.

The genes are TRBV6-1 and TRBJ2-1; the match to TRBD2 covers 13 bases. This CDR3 region has 15 residues. Germline V gene sequence: CDR1 MNHNS, CDR2 SASEGT. J was trimmed by 4 bases and V by 6 bases; bases with no gene match: 3. CDR3 sequence: CASRTTSGGYNEQFF. DNA for the CDR3: TGTGCCAGCAGGACGACTAGCGGGGGGTACAATGAGCAGTTCTTC.